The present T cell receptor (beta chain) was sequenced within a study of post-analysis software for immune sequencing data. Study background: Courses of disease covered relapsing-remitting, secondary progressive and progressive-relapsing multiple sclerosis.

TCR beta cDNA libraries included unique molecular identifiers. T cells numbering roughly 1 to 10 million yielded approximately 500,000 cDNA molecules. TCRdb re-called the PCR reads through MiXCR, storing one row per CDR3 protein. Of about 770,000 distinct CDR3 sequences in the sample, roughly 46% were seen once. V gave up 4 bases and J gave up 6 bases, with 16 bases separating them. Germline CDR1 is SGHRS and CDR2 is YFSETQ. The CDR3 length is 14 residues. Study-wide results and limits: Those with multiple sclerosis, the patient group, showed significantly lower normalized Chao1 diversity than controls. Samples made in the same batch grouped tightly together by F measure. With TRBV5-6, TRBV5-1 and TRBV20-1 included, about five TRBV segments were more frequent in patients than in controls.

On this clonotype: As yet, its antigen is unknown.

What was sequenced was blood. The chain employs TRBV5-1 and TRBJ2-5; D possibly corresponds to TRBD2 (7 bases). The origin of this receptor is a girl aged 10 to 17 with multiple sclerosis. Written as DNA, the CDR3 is TGCGCCAGCAGCGCGGGGGACAACATGAAGACCCAGTACTTC. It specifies CASSAGDNMKTQYF.